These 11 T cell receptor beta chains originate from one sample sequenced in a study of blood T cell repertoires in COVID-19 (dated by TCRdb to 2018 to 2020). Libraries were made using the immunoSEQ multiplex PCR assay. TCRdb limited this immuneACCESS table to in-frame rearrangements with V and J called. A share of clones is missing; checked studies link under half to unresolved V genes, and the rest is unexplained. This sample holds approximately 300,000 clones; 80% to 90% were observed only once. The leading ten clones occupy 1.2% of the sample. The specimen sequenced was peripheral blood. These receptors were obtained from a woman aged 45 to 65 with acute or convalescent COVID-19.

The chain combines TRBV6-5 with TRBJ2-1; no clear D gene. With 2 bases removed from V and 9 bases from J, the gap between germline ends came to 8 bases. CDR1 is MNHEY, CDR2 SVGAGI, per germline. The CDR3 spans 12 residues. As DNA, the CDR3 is TGTGCCAGCAGTTACGGGCTGGGTGAGCAGTTCTTC. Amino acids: CASSYGLGEQFF.

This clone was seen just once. Written as DNA, the CDR3 is TGTGCCAGCAGCCCCACAGGGCTGGCATTGAACACTGAAGCTTTCTTT. It specifies CASSPTGLALNTEAFF. The genes are TRBV3-1 (or the pseudogene TRBV3-2) and TRBJ1-1, with D possibly TRBD1 on 6 matching bases. CDR1 and CDR2 (germline): LGHDT, YNNKEL (reference sequence). The germline V and J ends were trimmed by 4 bases and 0 bases, with 15 bases remaining between them. The CDR3 is 16 residues long.

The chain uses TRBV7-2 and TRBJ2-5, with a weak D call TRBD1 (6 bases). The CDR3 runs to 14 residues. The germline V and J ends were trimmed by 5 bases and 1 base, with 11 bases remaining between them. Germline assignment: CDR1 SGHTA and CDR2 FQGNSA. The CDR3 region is CASSQQGVQETQYF. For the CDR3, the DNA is TGTGCCAGCAGCCAACAGGGAGTCCAAGAGACCCAGTACTTC.

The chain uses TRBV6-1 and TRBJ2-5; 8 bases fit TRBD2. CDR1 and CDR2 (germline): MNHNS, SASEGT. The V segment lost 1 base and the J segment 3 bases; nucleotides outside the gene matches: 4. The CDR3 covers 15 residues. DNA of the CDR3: TGTGCCAGCAGTGAAGGGGGGACTAGTAAAGAGACCCAGTACTTC. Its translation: CASSEGGTSKETQYF.

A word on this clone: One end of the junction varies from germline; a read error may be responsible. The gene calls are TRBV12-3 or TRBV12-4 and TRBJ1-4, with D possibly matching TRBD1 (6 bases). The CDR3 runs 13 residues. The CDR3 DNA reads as TGTGCCAGCAGCTTAGACAGGAGCGAAAAACTGTTTTTT. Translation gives CASSLDRSEKLFF.

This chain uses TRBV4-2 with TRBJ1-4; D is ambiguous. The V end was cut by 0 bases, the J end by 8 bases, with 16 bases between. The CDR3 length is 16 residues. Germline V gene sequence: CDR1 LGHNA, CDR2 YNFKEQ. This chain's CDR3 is CASSQETEPWREKLFF. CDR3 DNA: TGTGCCAGCAGCCAAGAAACAGAGCCTTGGAGGGAAAAACTGTTTTTT.

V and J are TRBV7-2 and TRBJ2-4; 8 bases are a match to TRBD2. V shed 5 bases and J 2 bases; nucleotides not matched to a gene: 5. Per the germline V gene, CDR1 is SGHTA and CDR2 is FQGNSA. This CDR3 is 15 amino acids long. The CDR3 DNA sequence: TGTGCCAGCAGCCGGGGGGGTCCTTCCAAAAACATTCAGTACTTC. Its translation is CASSRGGPSKNIQYF.

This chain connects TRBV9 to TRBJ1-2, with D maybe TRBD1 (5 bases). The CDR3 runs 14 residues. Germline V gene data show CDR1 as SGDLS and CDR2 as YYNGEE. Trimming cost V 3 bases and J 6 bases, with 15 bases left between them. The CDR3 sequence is CASSGRFQGNGYTF. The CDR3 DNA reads TGTGCCAGCAGCGGCAGATTCCAGGGTAATGGCTACACCTTC. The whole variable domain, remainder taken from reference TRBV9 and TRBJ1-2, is DSGVTQTPKHLITATGQRVTLRCSPRSGDLSVYWYQQSLDQGLQFLIQYYNGEERAKGNILERFSAQQFPDLHSELNLSSLELGDSALYFCASSGRFQGNGYTFGSGTRLTVV.

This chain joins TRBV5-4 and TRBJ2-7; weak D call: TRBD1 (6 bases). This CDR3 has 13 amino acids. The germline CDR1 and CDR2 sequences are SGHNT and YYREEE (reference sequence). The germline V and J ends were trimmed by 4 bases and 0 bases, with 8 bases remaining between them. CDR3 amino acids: CASSRTASYEQYF. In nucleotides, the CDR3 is TGTGCCAGCAGCCGGACAGCCTCCTACGAGCAGTACTTC.

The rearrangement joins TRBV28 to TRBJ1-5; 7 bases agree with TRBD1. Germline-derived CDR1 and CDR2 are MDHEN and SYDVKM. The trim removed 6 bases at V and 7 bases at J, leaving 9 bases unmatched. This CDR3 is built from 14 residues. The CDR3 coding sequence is TGTGCCAGCAGATTCGGCGGGACAGTCCAGCCCCAGCATTTT. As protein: CASRFGGTVQPQHF.

The CDR3 sequence is CATSGTGGPYGYTF. The DNA for the CDR3 is TGTGCCACCAGTGGCACAGGAGGGCCCTATGGCTACACCTTC. The rearrangement links TRBV24-1 to TRBJ1-2; D may be TRBD1 (5 bases). The CDR3 contains 14 residues. CDR1 and CDR2 (germline): KGHDR, SFDVKD. Trimming took 5 bases from V and 4 from J, leaving 13 bases between them.